The next 17 T cell receptor beta chains were all read from a single sample in a study of cytomegalovirus exposure and HLA in healthy donors. The study ran its PCR with 60 Vbeta and 13 Jbeta primers. Sequencing used immunoSEQ multiplex PCR; TCRdb keeps in-frame clones, though not all of them. Of tens of thousands of clones in the sample, about 83% were seen once. The source material was PBMCs. The source of these receptors is a boy aged 5-17 years in good health and CMV-seronegative.

The V and J genes are TRBV4-1 and TRBJ2-7; D call uncertain. Trimming took 2 bases from V and 4 from J, leaving 15 bases between them. The length of the CDR3 is 15 residues. CDR1 is MGHRA, CDR2 YSYEKL, per germline. The CDR3 DNA reads TGCGCCAGCAGCCAAATACAAAGTTTGACATACGAGCAGTACTTC. Protein sequence: CASSQIQSLTYEQYF.

The chain combines TRBV6-5 with TRBJ1-1; D remains ambiguous. The V gene lost 0 bases and the J gene lost 5 bases, with 13 bases spanning the gap. Per germline, CDR1 MNHEY and CDR2 SVGAGI. The CDR3 is made up of 15 amino acids. The CDR3 is CASSYSGREGTEAFF. CDR3 DNA: TGTGCCAGCAGTTACTCTGGGAGGGAGGGTACTGAAGCTTTCTTT.

The V call is TRBV11-2, the J call TRBJ2-5, with D possibly matching TRBD1 (5 bases). The V and J ends lost 4 bases and 0 bases respectively, with 6 bases between them. The CDR3 spans 13 residues. Per germline, CDR1 SGHAT and CDR2 FQNNGV. CDR3 in amino acids: CASSSGYQETQYF. CDR3 nucleotides: TGTGCCAGCAGCTCAGGGTACCAAGAGACCCAGTACTTC.

This chain connects TRBV5-6 to TRBJ1-1; no firm D call. The CDR3 sequence is 11 residues long. Trimming stripped 1 base from V and 7 bases from J, with 5 bases between. CDR1 is SGHDT, CDR2 YYEEEE, per germline. CDR3 sequence: CASSLISEAFF. The CDR3 DNA sequence: TGTGCCAGCAGCTTGATCAGTGAAGCTTTCTTT.

The chain joins TRBV28 to TRBJ2-4; 8 bases are shared with TRBD1. Trimming at V came to 6 bases and at J to 8 bases, leaving 6 bases not matched to a gene. Per the germline V gene, CDR1 is MDHEN and CDR2 is SYDVKM. The CDR3 is 13 amino acids. The CDR3 DNA reads as TGTGCCAGCAGCAGGACAGGGACAGACATTCAGTACTTC. This translates into CASSRTGTDIQYF.

The gene calls are TRBV10-3 and TRBJ2-3; 8 nucleotides agree with TRBD2. The J segment lost 2 bases and the V segment lost 3 bases, leaving 13 bases of the junction unmatched. This CDR3 comprises 18 residues. Germline CDR1 and CDR2: ENHRY and SYGVKD. As DNA, the CDR3 is TGTGCCATCAGTGATTCCCGCGTAAGCGGGGGACTCACAGATACGCAGTATTTT. Protein: CAISDSRVSGGLTDTQYF.

The chain's CDR3 is CASSLAPGVNEKLFF. The CDR3 nucleotides are TGTGCCAGCAGCTTGGCCCCAGGCGTGAATGAAAAACTGTTTTTT. V usage is TRBV5-4 and J usage is TRBJ1-4; D uncertain. Germline lookup yields CDR1 SGHNT and CDR2 YYREEE (reference sequence). This CDR3 is built from 15 residues. V was trimmed by 0 bases and J by 5 bases, leaving 11 bases between them. The full variable domain, completed using reference TRBV5-4 and TRBJ1-4, is ETGVTQSPTHLIKTRGQQVTLRCSSQSGHNTVSWYQQALGQGPQFIFQYYREEENGRGNFPPRFSGLQFPNYSSELNVNALELDDSALYLCASSLAPGVNEKLFFGSGTQLSVL.

The J gene is TRBJ2-7, the V gene TRBV4-1, with TRBD2 matching 9 bases. The V gene end was trimmed by 4 bases and the J gene end by 3 bases; junction bases not matched to a gene: 7. The CDR3 has 15 amino acids. Germline V gives CDR1 MGHRA, CDR2 YSYEKL. The CDR3 protein is CASSPRGSGGYEQYF. The CDR3 nucleotides are TGCGCCAGCAGCCCCCGGGGTAGCGGGGGCTACGAGCAGTACTTC.

The chain is built from TRBV19 and TRBJ2-3; 9 bases align to TRBD1. Germline-derived CDR1 and CDR2 are LNHDA and SQIVND (reference sequence). The V segment lost 7 bases and the J segment 3 bases; nucleotides outside the gene matches: 5. There are 14 residues in the CDR3. DNA for the CDR3: TGTGCCAGTACCGGGACAGGGAGGACAGATACGCAGTATTTT. Residues: CASTGTGRTDTQYF.

The chain uses TRBV5-1 and TRBJ2-3; 9 nucleotides line up with TRBD1. Germline V gives CDR1 SGHRS, CDR2 YFSETQ. Trimming at V came to 3 bases and at J to 4 bases, leaving 9 bases not matched to a gene. CDR3 length: 16 residues. CDR3 sequence reads: CASSSVRTGVADTQYF. Here the CDR3 DNA reads TGCGCCAGCAGCTCAGTCAGGACAGGGGTCGCAGATACGCAGTATTTT.

Only one count was recorded for this clone. This chain links TRBV11-2 with TRBJ2-3, with 12 bases identical to TRBD2. In germline, CDR1 is SGHAT, CDR2 FQNNGV. This CDR3 spans 17 amino acids. Unmatched junction bases numbered 7, after V lost 5 bases and J lost 1 base. Written as DNA, the CDR3 is TGTGCCAGCAGCCTCTCTAGACTAGCGGGAGGCACAGATACGCAGTATTTT. Its translation is CASSLSRLAGGTDTQYF.

In its sample, this clone was seen a few times. The chain employs TRBV5-4 and TRBJ2-7; possible D gene TRBD2, 5 bases. The CDR3 runs 14 residues. Germline V gene lookup returns CDR1 SGHNT and CDR2 YYREEE (reference sequence). Deletions cut 4 bases from V and 3 bases from J, with 14 bases between. CDR3 residues: CASSGSPGNYEQYF. DNA of the CDR3: TGTGCCAGCAGCGGGAGTCCGGGGAACTACGAGCAGTACTTC.

This chain joins TRBV12-5 and TRBJ1-1; no clear D gene. Germline assignment: CDR1 LGHNT and CDR2 FRNRAP. The CDR3 runs to 15 residues. With 4 bases removed from V and 1 base from J, the gap between germline ends came to 13 bases. The CDR3 DNA reads TGTGCTAGTGGTTCCCCGGGGTCGGGGAACACTGAAGCTTTCTTT. It codes for CASGSPGSGNTEAFF.

In DNA, the CDR3 is TGTGCCAGCAGCGTAGTCTTTGCACCCGACAGGGTAAACACTGAAGCTTTCTTT. Its protein is CASSVVFAPDRVNTEAFF. This sequence joins TRBV9 and TRBJ1-1; 7 bases map to TRBD1. Germline V gene data show CDR1 as SGDLS and CDR2 as YYNGEE. V lost 0 bases and J lost 2; bases outside the gene matches: 13. This CDR3 region has 18 residues.

The sample holds one count of this clone. The chain links TRBV2 to TRBJ2-2; 9 bases are a match to TRBD1. Per germline, CDR1 SNHLY and CDR2 FYNNEI. The CDR3 contains 15 residues. The V gene end was trimmed by 7 bases and the J gene end by 0 bases; junction bases not matched to a gene: 3. CDR3 loop: CASNRQGANTGELFF. CDR3 nucleotide sequence: TGTGCCAGCAATAGACAGGGGGCGAACACCGGGGAGCTGTTTTTT. The complete variable domain, with remaining parts taken from reference TRBV2 and TRBJ2-2, reads EPEVTQTPSHQVTQMGQEVILRCVPISNHLYFYWYRQILGQKVEFLVSFYNNEISEKSEIFDDQFSVERPDGSNFTLKIRSTKLEDSAMYFCASNRQGANTGELFFGEGSRLTVL.

The genes are TRBV18 and TRBJ1-2, with 9 bases matching TRBD1. Germline CDR1 and CDR2: KGHSH and LQKENI. The V segment lost 7 bases and the J segment 6 bases; nucleotides outside the gene matches: 12. This CDR3 comprises 15 residues. The CDR3 region has the DNA TGTGCCAGCTTCGGGGAACAGGGGGCTTTCCATGGCTACACCTTC. This codes for CASFGEQGAFHGYTF.

This clone was seen more than once but under ten times. This sequence joins TRBV5-1 and TRBJ2-3; 12 bases agree with TRBD2. V was clipped by 4 bases and J by 8 bases; unmatched bases: 11. Germline V CDR1 and CDR2: SGHRS, YFSETQ. The CDR3 spans 16 residues. CDR3 region: CASSTSLAGGLGTQYF. The CDR3 region has the DNA TGCGCCAGCAGCACATCACTAGCGGGGGGCCTCGGTACGCAGTATTTT.